The 22 T cell receptor beta chains listed next were all sequenced from one sample in a study of T-cell memory formation after mild COVID-19. TCRdb called the 5' RACE reads again in MiXCR, with one record for every CDR3 protein. This sample has 450,000 to 650,000 distinct CDR3 sequences, with about a fifth found just once. Sequenced input: PBMCs or a T cell subset sorted from them (not recorded which). The source is an adult woman who had mild COVID-19 (a few samples of this study predate the infection). Cell type and time point are not known.

This clonotype was recorded at least ten times. The V and J genes are TRBV18 and TRBJ1-1; D is perhaps TRBD1 (5 bases). Per the germline V gene, CDR1 is KGHSH and CDR2 is LQKENI. V was clipped by 3 bases and J by 5 bases, with 10 bases between them. CDR3 length equals 13 residues. The CDR3 coding sequence is TGTGCCAGCTCACCCGGGGGTCGGACTGAAGCTTTCTTT. This codes for CASSPGGRTEAFF.

This clonotype was seen just once. The V call is TRBV19, the J call TRBJ1-2, with a tentative D call TRBD1 (5 bases). CDR3 length: 14 residues. Germline CDR1 and CDR2: LNHDA and SQIVND (reference sequence). With 6 bases removed from V and 6 bases from J, the gap between germline ends came to 17 bases. CDR3 region: CASRPTMGVNGYTF. The DNA for the CDR3 is TGTGCCAGTAGACCAACTATGGGGGTAAATGGCTACACCTTC.

Only a few counts were recorded for this clonotype. This rearrangement joins TRBV7-8 to TRBJ2-1, with 7 bases lining up with TRBD2. This CDR3 region has 14 residues. J was trimmed by 6 bases and V by 5 bases; bases with no gene match: 7. Germline CDR1 is SGHVS and CDR2 is FQNEAQ. The CDR3 coding sequence is TGTGCCAGCAGCCTAGAGTGGGAGGGCAATGAGCAGTTCTTC. It specifies CASSLEWEGNEQFF. The entire variable domain, with the rest obtained from reference TRBV7-8 and TRBJ2-1, is as follows: GAGVSQSPRYKVAKRGQDVALRCDPISGHVSLFWYQQALGQGPEFLTYFQNEAQLDKSGLPSDRFFAERPEGSVSTLKIQRTQQEDSAVYLCASSLEWEGNEQFFGPGTRLTVL.

The rearrangement joins TRBV7-2 to TRBJ2-7; TRBD1 matches 9 bases. This CDR3 is built from 16 residues. Germline V gene sequence: CDR1 SGHTA, CDR2 FQGNSA. The V gene end was trimmed by 5 bases and the J gene end by 7 bases; junction bases not matched to a gene: 15. DNA of the CDR3: TGTGCCAGCAGCCAATGGGGCTCACAGGGGGCGAGGGAGCAGTACTTC. Its protein product is CASSQWGSQGAREQYF.

This clonotype was counted between two and nine times. This chain joins TRBV14 and TRBJ1-4, with D possibly matching TRBD1 (5 bases). In germline, CDR1 is SGHDN, CDR2 FVKESK. This CDR3 has 13 residues. V was pared by 2 bases and J by 10 bases, with 11 bases between. The CDR3 loop reads CASSQQGRGKLFF. The CDR3 nucleotides read TGTGCCAGCAGCCAACAGGGTAGAGGAAAACTGTTTTTT.

This chain links TRBV3-1 with TRBJ1-1, with D possibly matching TRBD1 (5 bases). The CDR3 is 13 residues long. The V gene's germline CDR1 is LGHDT and CDR2 YNNKEL (reference sequence). V lost 7 bases and J 1 base, leaving 10 bases between the germline ends. The CDR3 here is CASTSGQNTEAFF. CDR3 nucleotide sequence: TGTGCCAGCACCTCAGGACAGAACACTGAAGCTTTCTTT.

The table lists this clonotype with a few counts. This rearrangement joins TRBV7-2 to TRBJ2-1, with D tentatively TRBD1 (6 bases). This CDR3 has 15 amino acids. V shed 3 bases and J shed 7 bases, with 16 bases lying between them. Germline V gene sequence: CDR1 SGHTA, CDR2 FQGNSA. DNA for the CDR3: TGTGCCAGCAGCTTCTGGACAAACCAGGGGAATGAGCAGTTCTTC. Amino acid sequence: CASSFWTNQGNEQFF.

The rearrangement joins TRBV15 to TRBJ2-5; tentative D call: TRBD1 (5 bases). The V gene's germline CDR1 is LNHNV and CDR2 YYDKDF (reference sequence). This CDR3 spans 13 amino acids. V lost 8 bases and J 2 bases, leaving 12 bases between the germline ends. In nucleotides, the CDR3 is TGTGCCACCCAGCCAGGGCTACAAGAGACCCAGTACTTC. Protein sequence: CATQPGLQETQYF. Full variable domain (remainder filled in from reference TRBV15 and TRBJ2-5): DAMVIQNPRYQVTQFGKPVTLSCSQTLNHNVMYWYQQKSSQAPKLLFHYYDKDFNNEADTPDNFQSRRPNTSFCFLDIRSPGLGDTAMYLCATQPGLQETQYFGPGTRLLVL.

The CDR3 DNA reads TGTGCCAGCAGACAGGGGGGAAGTACAGATACGCAGTATTTT. This gives the protein CASRQGGSTDTQYF. The rearrangement joins TRBV2 to TRBJ2-3, with 8 bases matching TRBD1. CDR3 length equals 14 residues. The junction had 5 bases not matched to a gene; V was cut back by 6 bases and J by 3 bases. The germline CDR1 and CDR2 sequences are SNHLY and FYNNEI.

This clonotype was detected many times. The chain's CDR3 is CAIQSKGVRGFRGELFF. DNA for the CDR3: TGTGCCATCCAATCCAAGGGAGTCCGGGGGTTCCGCGGGGAGCTGTTTTTT. This sequence joins TRBV12-3 or TRBV12-4 and TRBJ2-2, with D possibly TRBD2 on 6 matching bases. V was cut by 10 bases and J by 7 bases, with 28 bases left in between. CDR3 length: 17 residues.

The J gene is TRBJ1-1, the V gene TRBV19; 8 positions agree with TRBD1. The CDR3 is 14 residues long. V dropped 3 bases and J dropped 4; count of bases not matched to a gene: 4. From germline, CDR1 is LNHDA and CDR2 SQIVND (reference sequence). CDR3 loop: CASSIQGAGTEAFF. CDR3 DNA: TGTGCCAGTAGTATTCAGGGGGCTGGCACTGAAGCTTTCTTT.

V gene TRBV20-1 combines with J gene TRBJ2-7; D gene ambiguous. Germline CDR1 reads DFQATT; CDR2 reads SNEGSKA (reference sequence). Trimming stripped 3 bases from V and 0 bases from J, with 15 bases between. This CDR3 comprises 15 residues. For the CDR3, the DNA is TGCAGTGCTAGTATCACCTACCTAAGCTCCTACGAGCAGTACTTC. It translates to CSASITYLSSYEQYF.

This clonotype was seen only a few times. This chain connects TRBV4-1 to TRBJ2-5; 8 nucleotides line up with TRBD2. The germline gives CDR1 MGHRA, CDR2 YSYEKL. V lost 0 bases to trimming and J lost 2 bases; unmatched junction nucleotides: 5. The CDR3 runs to 16 residues. The CDR3 is CASSQEERGIQETQYF. For the CDR3, the DNA is TGCGCCAGCAGCCAAGAAGAGCGGGGGATACAAGAGACCCAGTACTTC.

The J gene is TRBJ2-7, the V gene TRBV12-3 or TRBV12-4, with 8 bases matching TRBD2. The ends lost 7 bases at V and 5 bases at J; junction bases unmatched: 10. The length of the CDR3 is 14 residues. CDR3 amino acids: CASTPAGDYDEQYF. As DNA, the CDR3 is TGTGCCAGCACCCCAGCGGGGGATTATGACGAGCAGTACTTC.

This clonotype was seen more than once but under ten times. The chain is built from TRBV5-5 and TRBJ1-3; possible D gene TRBD1, 5 bases. V was cut by 0 bases and J by 5 bases, with 9 bases left in between. The CDR3 length is 14 residues. The V gene's germline CDR1 is SGHKS and CDR2 YYEKEE (reference sequence). The CDR3 DNA is TGTGCCAGCAGCTTGGGGGACCTAAGAAACACCATATATTTT. Its translation: CASSLGDLRNTIYF. Drawing the rest from reference TRBV5-5 and TRBJ1-3, the complete variable domain is DAGVTQSPTHLIKTRGQQVTLRCSPISGHKSVSWYQQVLGQGPQFIFQYYEKEERGRGNFPDRFSARQFPNYSSELNVNALLLGDSALYLCASSLGDLRNTIYFGEGSWLTVV.

The chain uses TRBV4-1 and TRBJ2-7; 7 bases fit TRBD1. This CDR3 comprises 16 residues. CDR1 is MGHRA and CDR2 is YSYEKL in the germline V gene. J gave up 2 bases and V 1 base, and 8 bases lay outside the gene matches. The CDR3 DNA follows: TGCGCCAGCAGCCAAGGGAAGGGACAGAACCCCTACGAGCAGTACTTC. Residues: CASSQGKGQNPYEQYF.

This clonotype was found a few times. The rearrangement joins TRBV7-2 to TRBJ1-2; D is uncertain. From germline, CDR1 is SGHTA and CDR2 FQGNSA. Deletions cut 1 base from V and 0 bases from J, with 18 bases between. The CDR3 is 18 amino acids. The CDR3 bases are TGTGCCAGCAGCTTAGGCGGCCGTATTCCTGACCCTAACTATGGCTACACCTTC. It codes for CASSLGGRIPDPNYGYTF.

In nucleotides, the CDR3 is TGTGCCAGCAGCTTAGGGACAGGAAACAATCAGCCAGCCCAGCATTTT. It encodes CASSLGTGNNQPAQHF. This rearrangement joins TRBV7-9 to TRBJ1-5, with TRBD1 identical over 7 bases. The germline V gene encodes CDR1 SEHNR and CDR2 FQNEAQ (reference sequence). The CDR3 loop spans 16 amino acids. J was trimmed by 11 bases and V by 1 base; bases with no gene match: 14. Supplemented by reference TRBV7-9 and TRBJ1-5, the full variable domain reads DTGVSQNPRHKITKRGQNVTFRCDPISEHNRLYWYRQTLGQGPEFLTYFQNEAQLEKSRLLSDRFSAERPKGSFSTLEIQRTEQGDSAMYLCASSLGTGNNQPAQHFGDGTRLSIL.

This clonotype came up a few times. V gene TRBV27 combines with J gene TRBJ1-3, with 8 bases that match TRBD1. CDR1 and CDR2 from the germline V gene are MNHEY and SMNVEV (reference sequence). The length of the CDR3 is 14 residues. The V segment lost 10 bases and the J segment 4 bases; nucleotides outside the gene matches: 9. In DNA, the CDR3 is TGTGCCACCAAGTTAACAGGGGGAGGAAACACCATATATTTT. Translation: CATKLTGGGNTIYF.

The chain carries TRBV11-3 and TRBJ2-1, with D tentatively TRBD1 or TRBD2 (5 bases each). This CDR3 spans 16 amino acids. Germline CDR1 reads SGHNT; CDR2 reads YENEEA. Trimming cost V 5 bases and J 4 bases, with 18 bases left between them. For the CDR3, the DNA is TGTGCCAGCAGCGACCCAGGGAGAGAGAGATACAATGAGCAGTTCTTC. Translating gives CASSDPGRERYNEQFF.

This clonotype was picked up many times. The J gene is TRBJ1-1, the V gene TRBV5-1; D is perhaps TRBD1 (6 bases). The CDR3 has 12 amino acids. V lost 0 bases to trimming and J lost 10 bases, with 10 bases between them. The germline V gene encodes CDR1 SGHRS and CDR2 YFSETQ. This CDR3 reads CASSLDGQLAFF. The DNA of the CDR3 is TGCGCCAGCAGCTTGGATGGACAGCTAGCTTTCTTT.

This clonotype was found a few times. The CDR3 nucleotides read TGTGCCACACAAGGACGTGGGGACTACGAGCAGTACTTC. It is translated as CATQGRGDYEQYF. The rearrangement uses TRBV24-1 and TRBJ2-7; D gene uncertain. Germline-derived CDR1 and CDR2 are KGHDR and SFDVKD. Trimming left V 10 bases short and J 3 bases short, with 15 bases between. The CDR3 is 13 amino acids.